This T cell receptor (beta chain) was recovered during a study of blood T cell repertoires in COVID-19. Study context: Spain, Italy and the United States supplied samples that represented acute and convalescent COVID-19.

V shed 5 bases, J shed 4 bases, and the junction held 3 bases outside the gene matches. Germline loops: CDR1 SNHLY, CDR2 FYNNEI. The CDR3 consists of 14 residues. Sequencing used immunoSEQ multiplex PCR; TCRdb keeps in-frame clones, though not all of them. In the table there are about 200,000 clones, roughly 82% of which are singletons. Cohorts were based on clinical histories the participants reported. Sequenced input: PBMCs or T cells enriched from blood (not recorded which). The receptor's source is a middle-aged man with acute COVID-19. J is TRBJ2-3 and V is TRBV2; 10 bases fit TRBD2. Here the CDR3 reads CASSPSGRADTQYF. CDR3 coding DNA: TGTGCCAGCAGTCCTAGCGGGAGAGCAGATACGCAGTATTTT. Combining the CDR3 with reference TRBV2 and TRBJ2-3 gives the whole variable domain EPEVTQTPSHQVTQMGQEVILRCVPISNHLYFYWYRQILGQKVEFLVSFYNNEISEKSEIFDDQFSVERPDGSNFTLKIRSTKLEDSAMYFCASSPSGRADTQYFGPGTRLTVL.